This entry lists 23 T cell receptor beta chains sequenced from one sample in a study of regulatory T cells in long-lasting Graves disease. Stated time point: newly diagnosed GD, antithyroid drugs for less than 3 months. Construction of the TCR library relied on RNA isolated from PBMCs. The authors built TCR beta libraries using iRepertoire HTBI primers and Arm-PCR of CDR3 regions. MiXCR was run by TCRdb on the multiplex PCR reads, yielding one entry per CDR3 protein. The table records a few hundred thousand distinct CDR3 sequences, around an eighth of them present only once. This sample also belongs to another study, concerning T cells in Graves' hyperthyroidism and ophthalmopathy.

This sample comprised peripheral blood mononuclear cells (PBMCs), obtained at new diagnosis, from a patient treated with antithyroid drugs. These receptors originate from a man aged 25-45 years with Graves disease.

This clonotype was seen repeatedly, ten times or more. The rearrangement joins TRBV27 to TRBJ1-1; no firm D call. CDR1 and CDR2 from the germline V gene are MNHEY and SMNVEV (reference sequence). This CDR3 has 14 residues. V lost 5 bases and J 7 bases, leaving 17 bases between the germline ends. The CDR3 spells CASSRSAPVIEAFF. DNA of the CDR3: TGTGCCAGCAGTCGATCGGCTCCGGTCATTGAAGCTTTCTTT.

The chain couples TRBV27 to TRBJ1-2; TRBD1 matches 7 bases. This CDR3 is built from 15 residues. Germline-derived CDR1 and CDR2 are MNHEY and SMNVEV (reference sequence). Trimming at V came to 2 bases and at J to 2 bases, leaving 5 bases not matched to a gene. The CDR3 sequence: CASSLNRGENYGYTF. CDR3 bases: TGTGCCAGCAGTTTAAACAGGGGAGAGAACTATGGCTACACCTTC.

A remark on this clonotype: A much larger clone differs from this one at a single base, so this may be a read error. The genes are TRBV24-1 and TRBJ2-1; D may correspond to TRBD1 or TRBD2 (5 bases each). Germline V gene lookup returns CDR1 KGHDR and CDR2 SFDVKD. The length of the CDR3 is 16 residues. V was pared by 5 bases and J by 9 bases, with 22 bases between. The CDR3 DNA sequence: TGTGCCACCAGTGCCGTAGATCTTTACGGGACCGGTGAGCAGTTCTTC. Its protein is CATSAVDLYGTGEQFF.

This clonotype was recorded at least ten times. The genes are TRBV7-2 and TRBJ2-7, with 7 bases fitting TRBD2. This CDR3 spans 16 amino acids. Germline V gene sequence: CDR1 SGHTA, CDR2 FQGNSA. The V segment lost 3 bases and the J segment 5 bases; nucleotides outside the gene matches: 13. CDR3 in amino acids: CASSFLAVGGVDEQYF. In nucleotides, the CDR3 is TGTGCCAGCAGCTTCCTAGCGGTGGGAGGGGTTGACGAGCAGTACTTC.

This clonotype has just a few counts. The chain combines TRBV14 with TRBJ2-3; 7 nucleotides agree with TRBD2. Trimming at V came to 6 bases and at J to 2 bases, leaving 5 bases not matched to a gene. Germline V gene sequence: CDR1 SGHDN, CDR2 FVKESK. The CDR3 sequence is 14 residues long. The chain's CDR3 is CASRRAGATDTQYF. The CDR3 DNA sequence: TGTGCCAGCAGACGGGCGGGAGCCACAGATACGCAGTATTTT.

In its sample, this clonotype was seen a few times. This sequence may be a read error, since a much larger clone differs from it by one base. The rearrangement joins TRBV6-1 to TRBJ2-1, with 9 bases fitting TRBD2. This CDR3 has 15 amino acids. Per germline, CDR1 MNHNS and CDR2 SASEGT. The CDR3 reads CASSEWWTSDNGQFF. The CDR3 DNA reads as TGTGCCAGCAGTGAATGGTGGACTAGCGACAATGGGCAGTTCTTC.

The V and J genes are TRBV19 and TRBJ2-1, with D uncertain. CDR3 length: 15 residues. In germline, CDR1 is LNHDA, CDR2 SQIVND (reference sequence). With 1 base removed from V and 0 bases from J, the gap between germline ends came to 7 bases. As DNA, the CDR3 is TGTGCCAGTAGTATAGCCCCCAGCTCCTACAATGAGCAGTTCTTC. Amino acids: CASSIAPSSYNEQFF.

The genes are TRBV29-1 and TRBJ1-4; D gene ambiguous. V lost 4 bases to trimming and J lost 3 bases, with 9 bases between them. Germline CDR1 is SQVTM and CDR2 is ANQGSEA. The CDR3 runs 13 residues. CDR3 coding DNA: TGCAGCGTTGCCTTCGGGTCTAATGAAAAACTGTTTTTT. It specifies CSVAFGSNEKLFF.

This clonotype came up many times. J is TRBJ2-5 and V is TRBV6-2 or TRBV6-3; 7 nucleotides match TRBD2. CDR1 MNHEY and CDR2 SVGEGT come from the germline V gene. J lost 5 bases, V lost 4 bases, and 4 bases had no gene match. This CDR3 spans 13 amino acids. The CDR3 nucleotides are TGTGCCAGCAGTTGGCTAGCGGTTGAGACCCAGTACTTC. Amino acid sequence: CASSWLAVETQYF.

The gene calls are TRBV18 and TRBJ2-3, with 7 bases fitting TRBD2. Trimming cost V 3 bases and J 7 bases; bases outside gene matches: 4. In germline, CDR1 is KGHSH, CDR2 LQKENI. The CDR3 totals 13 residues. CDR3 bases: TGTGCCAGCTCACCTGCGGGAGCTTATACGCAGTATTTT. Its translation: CASSPAGAYTQYF.

The gene calls are TRBV27 and TRBJ2-7, with D perhaps assigned TRBD1 or TRBD2 (5 bases each). The CDR3 extends over 14 amino acids. V was clipped by 5 bases and J by 6 bases, with 17 bases between them. Germline CDR1 reads MNHEY; CDR2 reads SMNVEV (reference sequence). CDR3 in amino acids: CASSPTGGRGEQYF. The CDR3 coding sequence is TGTGCCAGCAGTCCCACTGGGGGAAGAGGCGAGCAGTACTTC.

With regard to this clonotype: This could be a read error, since a much larger clone is one nucleotide away. The rearrangement uses TRBV6-1 and TRBJ2-1; 7 bases are shared with TRBD2. Germline CDR1 MNHNS, CDR2 SASEGT. The CDR3 covers 14 residues. The CDR3, as DNA: TGTGGCAGCAGCCTAAGGGGCGGGAGTAGGGGGCAGTTCTTC. It translates to CGSSLRGGSRGQFF.

The table lists this clonotype with many counts. V usage is TRBV20-1 and J usage is TRBJ2-1, with 11 positions matching TRBD2. The CDR3 has 18 amino acids. Germline loops: CDR1 DFQATT, CDR2 SNEGSKA (reference sequence). V shed 5 bases, J shed 0 bases, and the junction held 12 bases outside the gene matches. CDR3 nucleotides: TGCAGTGCTCCCGGGACTAGCGGCTTGATGAGCTCCTACAATGAGCAGTTCTTC. Translation: CSAPGTSGLMSSYNEQFF.

In regard to this clonotype: At one end, the junction sequence differs from germline, possibly due to a read error. This chain uses TRBV7-3 with TRBJ1-1, with D possibly TRBD1 on 6 matching bases. The germline V gene encodes CDR1 SGHTA and CDR2 FQGTGA. The CDR3 consists of 13 residues. The CDR3 DNA is TGTGCCTGCAGCTTTGGGGGCAACACTGAAGCTTTCTTT. It codes for CACSFGGNTEAFF. Together with reference TRBV7-3 and TRBJ1-1, the CDR3 gives the full variable domain: GAGVSQTPSNKVTEKGKYVELRCDPISGHTALYWYRQSLGQGPEFLIYFQGTGAADDSGLPNDRFFAVRPEGSVSTLKIQRTERGDSAVYLCACSFGGNTEAFFGQGTRLTVV.

In its sample, this clonotype was seen once. A much larger clone differs by one base, so this may be a read error. This chain joins TRBV7-9 and TRBJ2-2, with D possibly being TRBD1 or TRBD2 (5 bases each). CDR3 size: 14 residues. Germline CDR1 SEHNR, CDR2 FQNEAQ (reference sequence). CDR3 residues: CAGSPGPPNGELFF. In nucleotides, the CDR3 is TGTGCCGGCAGCCCGGGACCCCCAAATGGGGAGCTGTTTTTT.

Ten or more counts support this clonotype. The chain recombines TRBV15 with TRBJ1-4, with D tentatively TRBD1 (5 bases). Trimming removed 1 base at V and 4 bases at J, with 10 bases between. CDR3 length: 15 residues. CDR1 and CDR2 (germline): LNHNV, YYDKDF (reference sequence). The CDR3: CATSRAEGSNEKLFF. The CDR3 DNA reads as TGTGCCACCAGCAGAGCAGAGGGGAGTAATGAAAAACTGTTTTTT.

The table lists this clonotype with many counts. The CDR3 here is CASTQRVTGELFF. The CDR3 bases are TGTGCCAGCACCCAACGGGTCACCGGGGAGCTGTTTTTT. This sequence joins TRBV27 and TRBJ2-2, with unresolved D. Germline V gives CDR1 MNHEY, CDR2 SMNVEV (reference sequence). Trimming left V 7 bases short and J 4 bases short, with 10 bases between. CDR3 length: 13 residues.

This clonotype was detected many times. The DNA of the CDR3 is TGTGCCAGCAGCTTAGATCTGGGACTAGCGGGACCCTGGGACACCGGGGAGCTGTTTTTT. This translates into CASSLDLGLAGPWDTGELFF. The chain is built from TRBV11-2 and TRBJ2-2; 13 bases match TRBD2. Germline CDR1 is SGHAT and CDR2 is FQNNGV. This CDR3 is built from 20 residues. Trimming removed 0 bases from V and 3 bases from J; junction bases left unmatched: 10.

This clonotype was recorded at least ten times. J is TRBJ1-2 and V is TRBV6-9; possible D gene TRBD1, 6 bases. This CDR3 comprises 15 residues. Germline V gene data show CDR1 as MNHGY and CDR2 as SVAAGI. V was cut by 4 bases and J by 4 bases, with 16 bases left in between. CDR3 protein: CASSSRRGRGYGYTF. CDR3 nucleotide sequence: TGTGCCAGCAGTTCCCGGAGGGGGAGAGGCTATGGCTACACCTTC.

At least ten counts were recorded for this clonotype. This sequence joins TRBV14 and TRBJ2-2, with 11 bases aligning to TRBD1. With 7 bases clipped from V and 3 bases from J, the junction kept 4 bases outside the gene matches. Germline V CDR1 and CDR2: SGHDN, FVKESK. The CDR3 contains 15 residues. CDR3 nucleotide sequence: TGTGCCAGCAAATTGGGACAGGGGGACACCGGGGAGCTGTTTTTT. Translating gives CASKLGQGDTGELFF. Full variable domain (missing parts from reference TRBV14 and TRBJ2-2): EAGVTQFPSHSVIEKGQTVTLRCDPISGHDNLYWYRRVMGKEIKFLLHFVKESKQDESGMPNNRFLAERTGGTYSTLKVQPAELEDSGVYFCASKLGQGDTGELFFGEGSRLTVL.

The table lists this clonotype with a few counts. This chain uses TRBV4-1 with TRBJ2-2; D may be TRBD2 (5 bases). V was clipped by 0 bases and J by 3 bases, with 11 bases between them. Per the germline V gene, CDR1 is MGHRA and CDR2 is YSYEKL. The length of the CDR3 is 16 residues. Here the CDR3 reads CASSQEEDFHTGELFF. In DNA form, the CDR3 reads TGCGCCAGCAGCCAAGAGGAGGATTTCCACACCGGGGAGCTGTTTTTT.

This clonotype was recorded at least ten times. The chain links TRBV27 to TRBJ1-6, with 8 bases matching TRBD1. Trimming at V came to 11 bases and at J to 8 bases, leaving 14 bases not matched to a gene. The CDR3 runs to 15 residues. CDR1 and CDR2 from the germline V gene are MNHEY and SMNVEV (reference sequence). CDR3 DNA: TGTGCCTCCGCACCCCTCGACAGGGGTTATTCACCCCTCCACTTT. Its protein is CASAPLDRGYSPLHF.

Many counts were recorded for this clonotype. This chain connects TRBV30 to TRBJ2-3; tentative D call: TRBD2 (6 bases). Germline V gene sequence: CDR1 GTSNPN, CDR2 SVGIG (reference sequence). Trimming left V 1 base short and J 2 bases short, with 19 bases between. This CDR3 region has 17 residues. CDR3 in amino acids: CAWSGRATSPFTDTQYF. The CDR3 region has the DNA TGTGCCTGGAGTGGACGGGCAACTAGCCCCTTCACAGATACGCAGTATTTT.